This TCR beta chain is from a study of blood T cell repertoires in COVID-19. Background on the study: Acute and convalescent COVID-19 specimens originated in the United States, Italy and Spain. PBMCs, B-cell-depleted T cells, or T cells were the source of the cDNA or gDNA that made up the material.

Source study methods: Amplification of reference gene primers was used by the study to estimate nucleated cell counts. Method: immunoSEQ multiplex PCR; TCRdb's copy keeps in-frame clones and lacks some. Clone size and the V and J calls come from that table; the DNA yielded D and trimming. The sample lists roughly 150,000 clones, approximately 90% occurring once. V lost 0 bases and J 5 bases, leaving 11 bases between the germline ends. The germline CDR1 and CDR2 sequences are SGHRS and YFSETQ. The CDR3 has 14 residues. J is TRBJ2-5 and V is TRBV5-1; TRBD2 might be the D (5 bases). The source material was peripheral blood. The TCR was taken from a man aged 45-60 years who had recovered from COVID-19. Here the CDR3 reads CASSLAGMGETQYF. For the CDR3, the DNA is TGCGCCAGCAGCTTGGCCGGGATGGGGGAGACCCAGTACTTC.